The TCR beta chain under discussion was sequenced for a study of early T cells in non-severe SARS-CoV-2 infection. The CDR3 has 14 amino acids. Germline loops: CDR1 MNHNY, CDR2 SVGAGI (reference sequence). Trimming stripped 4 bases from V and 7 bases from J, with 14 bases between. Via MiXCR, TCRdb re-called the 5' RACE reads, giving one row per CDR3 protein. Of approximately 26,000 distinct CDR3 sequences listed, around 4% are singletons. The sample consisted of whole blood. The rearrangement joins TRBV6-6 to TRBJ1-5; D gene ambiguous. This clonotype was sampled from an adult who was a healthcare worker with PCR-confirmed SARS-CoV-2 infection or an uninfected control (not recorded which). The CDR3 sequence is CASSFGLQEQPQHF. DNA for the CDR3: TGTGCCAGCAGTTTTGGCCTTCAGGAACAGCCCCAGCATTTT.